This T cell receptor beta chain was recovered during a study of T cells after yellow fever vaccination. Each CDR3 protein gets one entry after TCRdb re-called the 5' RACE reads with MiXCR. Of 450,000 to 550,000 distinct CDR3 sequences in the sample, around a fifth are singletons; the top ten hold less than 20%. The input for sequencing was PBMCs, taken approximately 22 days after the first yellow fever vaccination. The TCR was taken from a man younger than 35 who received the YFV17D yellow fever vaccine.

The CDR3 is CATSVSGSPSYNEQFF. CDR3 sequence (DNA): TGTGCCACCAGTGTCTCCGGGAGTCCATCCTACAATGAGCAGTTCTTC. The chain couples TRBV24-1 to TRBJ2-1; possible D gene TRBD2, 6 bases. Looked up from germline, CDR1 is KGHDR and CDR2 is SFDVKD. This CDR3 is 16 amino acids long. Deletions cut 5 bases from V and 1 base from J, with 14 bases between.